These 3 T cell receptor beta chains were sequenced from one sample in a study of blood T cells in healthy people across ages. The authors ran a second PCR of 7 to 11 cycles using a sample-barcoded 5' primer and a J-beta primer mix. One entry per CDR3 protein results from TCRdb running MiXCR on the 5' RACE reads. Of about 1.7 million distinct CDR3 sequences in the sample, 25% to 30% are singletons; the top ten hold about 8%. Sequenced material: blood. Every receptor here comes from a woman between 25 and 40 years old in good health.

This clonotype has a handful of counts. The chain has TRBV6-6 and TRBJ1-6; D gene ambiguous. This CDR3 contains 15 residues. V shed 2 bases and J shed 7 bases, with 12 bases lying between them. Germline V CDR1 and CDR2: MNHNY, SVGAGI (reference sequence). CDR3: CASSYRESENSPLHF. The CDR3 DNA is TGTGCCAGCAGTTACCGGGAAAGCGAGAATTCACCCCTCCACTTT.

The V and J genes are TRBV24-1 and TRBJ2-1; TRBD1 matches 9 bases. The CDR3 runs 16 residues. Trimming cost V 4 bases and J 5 bases; bases outside gene matches: 8. Germline lookup yields CDR1 KGHDR and CDR2 SFDVKD. The CDR3 is CATSDPGTGLNNEQFF. The DNA of the CDR3 is TGTGCCACCAGTGACCCCGGGACAGGGCTAAACAATGAGCAGTTCTTC.

In this sample, this clonotype turned up many times. The J gene is TRBJ2-2, the V gene TRBV27; 8 nucleotides match TRBD1. J lost 5 bases, V lost 1 base, and 9 bases had no gene match. Germline CDR1 MNHEY, CDR2 SMNVEV (reference sequence). This CDR3 is 17 amino acids long. The CDR3 nucleotides read TGTGCCAGCAGTTTATACGGACAGGGCAAGAGAACCGGGGAGCTGTTTTTT. Translated: CASSLYGQGKRTGELFF.